What follows are 29 T cell receptor beta chains derived from one specimen sequenced in a study of cytomegalovirus exposure and HLA in healthy donors. The PCR contained 60 Vbeta and 13 Jbeta primers. The repertoire was sequenced with immunoSEQ multiplex PCR; TCRdb's copy has only in-frame clones and lacks some. The sample comprises approximately 160,000 clones, over 80% of which are singletons, and around 4.1% rests with the top ten. The sequenced sample consisted of PBMCs. These TCRs come from a man over 45 in good health and CMV-seropositive.

The chain links TRBV19 to TRBJ2-5; unclear D gene. Trimming took off 2 bases at V and 1 base at J, with 5 bases between the two ends. CDR1 and CDR2 from the germline V gene are LNHDA and SQIVND (reference sequence). The CDR3 runs to 13 residues. The CDR3 DNA reads TGTGCCAGTAGTATATCCATCCAAGAGACCCAGTACTTC. Translation: CASSISIQETQYF.

The CDR3, as DNA: TGTGCCAGCGGGCAACAGCCGAACACCGGGGAGCTGTTTTTT. Protein sequence: CASGQQPNTGELFF. The chain is built from TRBV2 and TRBJ2-2, with no clear D. From germline, CDR1 is SNHLY and CDR2 FYNNEI. V was cut by 8 bases and J by 0 bases, with 10 bases left in between. This CDR3 contains 14 residues.

The genes are TRBV28 and TRBJ1-5; 7 bases match TRBD1. The germline CDR1 and CDR2 sequences are MDHEN and SYDVKM. CDR3 length equals 14 residues. J was trimmed by 3 bases and V by 5 bases; bases with no gene match: 4. The DNA of the CDR3 is TGTGCCAGCAGTGGGACAGCCAACAATCAGCCCCAGCATTTT. Translating it yields CASSGTANNQPQHF.

The CDR3 reads CASGGTGRTGELFF. The CDR3 DNA reads TGTGCCAGCGGAGGGACAGGGAGAACCGGGGAGCTGTTTTTT. The V gene is TRBV7-2, the J gene TRBJ2-2; 9 bases are a match to TRBD1. V dropped 8 bases and J dropped 5; count of bases not matched to a gene: 6. Germline V gives CDR1 SGHTA, CDR2 FQGNSA. The CDR3 is 14 residues long.

The chain couples TRBV2 to TRBJ2-7, with 10 bases aligning to TRBD2. J gave up 3 bases and V 11 bases, and 16 bases lay outside the gene matches. Germline V gives CDR1 SNHLY, CDR2 FYNNEI. The CDR3 has 16 amino acids. As DNA, the CDR3 is TGTGCCTGCCGGAGGTTCAGCGGGGGGGCAAGCTACGAGCAGTACTTC. This codes for CACRRFSGGASYEQYF.

The V and J genes are TRBV7-8 and TRBJ2-3; 8 nucleotides match TRBD1. Per germline, CDR1 SGHVS and CDR2 FQNEAQ. Trimming took 0 bases from V and 4 from J; bases not matched to a gene: 3. CDR3 length equals 15 residues. The CDR3 is CASSLAQGAADTQYF. For the CDR3, the DNA is TGTGCCAGCAGCTTAGCGCAGGGGGCGGCAGATACGCAGTATTTT.

The chain couples TRBV4-3 to TRBJ1-2; 8 bases agree with TRBD1. The V gene end was trimmed by 1 base and the J gene end by 1 base; junction bases not matched to a gene: 2. The CDR3 covers 15 residues. Germline CDR1 and CDR2: LGHNA and YSLEER. The CDR3 region is CASSQVGQGNYGYTF. CDR3 bases: TGCGCCAGCAGCCAAGTAGGACAGGGTAACTATGGCTACACCTTC.

The chain couples TRBV6-1 to TRBJ1-1, with 8 nucleotides matching TRBD1. Germline V gives CDR1 MNHNS, CDR2 SASEGT. The CDR3 spans 13 residues. Trimming at V came to 6 bases and at J to 4 bases, leaving 4 bases not matched to a gene. Here the CDR3 DNA reads TGTGCCAGCAGCATTACAGGGGGCACTGAAGCTTTCTTT. It codes for CASSITGGTEAFF.

The rearrangement joins TRBV7-2 to TRBJ2-7; no reliable D call. Germline assignment: CDR1 SGHTA and CDR2 FQGNSA. The CDR3 extends over 18 amino acids. Trimming took 0 bases from V and 0 from J, leaving 18 bases between them. CDR3 in amino acids: CASSLAPLLTFYSYEQYF. The CDR3 bases are TGTGCCAGCAGCTTAGCGCCGCTTCTCACTTTTTACTCCTACGAGCAGTACTTC.

This clone was seen just once. J is TRBJ1-1 and V is TRBV27, with D maybe TRBD1 (6 bases). The CDR3 spans 16 residues. V shed 6 bases and J shed 0 bases, with 17 bases lying between them. CDR1 MNHEY and CDR2 SMNVEV come from the germline V gene (reference sequence). CDR3 sequence (DNA): TGTGCCAGCAGAACTATCCGGACAGCAATGAACACTGAAGCTTTCTTT. It specifies CASRTIRTAMNTEAFF.

The genes are TRBV7-9 and TRBJ1-4; 8 bases are a match to TRBD1. Germline CDR1 and CDR2: SEHNR and FQNEAQ (reference sequence). The CDR3 sequence is 17 residues long. With 5 bases clipped from V and 6 bases from J, the junction kept 14 bases outside the gene matches. The CDR3 here is CASSLKIFGTGDEKLFF. DNA of the CDR3: TGTGCCAGCAGCCTAAAGATTTTCGGGACAGGAGATGAAAAACTGTTTTTT.

This clone appeared a single time. V gene TRBV10-1 combines with J gene TRBJ2-5, with TRBD1 as a possible D gene (5 bases). CDR3 length: 15 amino acids. Trimming left V 2 bases short and J 1 base short, with 11 bases between. CDR1 WNHNN and CDR2 SYGVQD come from the germline V gene (reference sequence). CDR3 amino acids: CASSERGRGQETQYF. The CDR3 nucleotides read TGCGCCAGCAGTGAGAGGGGAAGGGGCCAAGAGACCCAGTACTTC.

The rearrangement links TRBV7-3 to TRBJ2-1; 9 bases fit TRBD2. This CDR3 is 14 amino acids long. V gave up 3 bases and J gave up 6 bases; unmatched junction bases: 3. Germline V gene lookup returns CDR1 SGHTA and CDR2 FQGTGA. The CDR3 DNA follows: TGTGCCAGCAGCTTTAGCGGGAGACGCAATGAGCAGTTCTTC. Translation: CASSFSGRRNEQFF.

The chain joins TRBV6-1 to TRBJ1-3; TRBD1 is a possible D gene (5 bases). Per germline, CDR1 MNHNS and CDR2 SASEGT. The CDR3 is 14 amino acids. V lost 6 bases and J lost 4, with 13 bases in between. As DNA, the CDR3 is TGTGCCAGCAGGAGCGGGGGTGCCGGAAACACCATATATTTT. Its translation is CASRSGGAGNTIYF.

The chain links TRBV27 to TRBJ1-2; D ambiguous. CDR1 MNHEY and CDR2 SMNVEV come from the germline V gene (reference sequence). CDR3 length: 13 residues. Trimming cost V 2 bases and J 2 bases, with 6 bases left between them. For the CDR3, the DNA is TGTGCCAGCAGTTTAGCGGTCAACTATGGCTACACCTTC. This gives the protein CASSLAVNYGYTF.

In its sample, this clone was seen a few times. This sequence joins TRBV27 and TRBJ2-5, with D hard to call. The CDR3 contains 13 residues. Per the germline V gene, CDR1 is MNHEY and CDR2 is SMNVEV (reference sequence). Trimming stripped 2 bases from V and 5 bases from J, with 9 bases between. In DNA, the CDR3 is TGTGCCAGCAGTTTACCAGTTTGGGAGACCCAGTACTTC. Its protein is CASSLPVWETQYF.

CDR3 in amino acids: CASSYSSGLAGEEQYF. CDR3 nucleotides: TGTGCCAGCAGCTACAGTTCGGGACTAGCGGGGGAAGAGCAGTACTTC. The V and J genes are TRBV13 and TRBJ2-5, with 14 bases fitting TRBD2. Trimming removed 4 bases from V and 11 bases from J; junction bases left unmatched: 12. Germline lookup yields CDR1 PRHDT and CDR2 FYEKMQ (reference sequence). The CDR3 runs to 16 residues.

This clone came up a few times. The V gene is TRBV6-1, the J gene TRBJ1-2; 12 bases are shared with TRBD1. Trimming took 2 bases from V and 10 from J; bases not matched to a gene: 5. The CDR3 consists of 14 residues. Germline V gives CDR1 MNHNS, CDR2 SASEGT. The CDR3 nucleotides are TGTGCCAGCAGTGAATCCGGGACAGGGGGCTTCTACACCTTC. It specifies CASSESGTGGFYTF.

This clone was counted once. This CDR3 reads CASSYTGVVETQYF. In nucleotides, the CDR3 is TGTGCCAGCAGCTACACAGGGGTTGTGGAGACCCAGTACTTC. The chain carries TRBV5-6 and TRBJ2-5, with TRBD1 matching 7 bases. With V trimmed by 3 bases and J by 5 bases, 7 bases remained unmatched. The CDR3 has 14 amino acids. The germline gives CDR1 SGHDT, CDR2 YYEEEE.

The V call is TRBV29-1, the J call TRBJ2-2; D may be TRBD1 (6 bases). The CDR3 extends over 17 amino acids. Germline CDR1 and CDR2: SQVTM and ANQGSEA. V was pared by 0 bases and J by 0 bases, with 14 bases between. CDR3 amino acids: CSVEEGANTPNTGELFF. CDR3 DNA: TGCAGCGTTGAAGAGGGGGCGAATACCCCGAACACCGGGGAGCTGTTTTTT.

The chain has TRBV11-2 and TRBJ1-5; 7 nucleotides line up with TRBD1. V trimming: 4 bases; J trimming: 5 bases; junction bases outside the gene matches: 2. Per the germline V gene, CDR1 is SGHAT and CDR2 is FQNNGV. This CDR3 is 13 amino acids long. The CDR3 loop reads CASSSGTDQPQHF. Here the CDR3 DNA reads TGTGCCAGCAGCTCCGGGACAGATCAGCCCCAGCATTTT.

The chain uses TRBV7-9 and TRBJ2-3, with 8 bases lining up with TRBD2. The CDR3 spans 15 residues. Germline trimming cut 0 bases from V and 5 bases from J; bases unmatched to any gene: 4. Germline CDR1 and CDR2: SEHNR and FQNEAQ (reference sequence). The CDR3 sequence: CASSLASGSRDTQYF. The CDR3 nucleotides are TGTGCCAGCAGCTTAGCGAGCGGGAGTAGAGATACGCAGTATTTT.

This clone was seen a single time. The genes are TRBV27 and TRBJ1-1; 8 bases agree with TRBD1. The length of the CDR3 is 16 residues. Trimming took 5 bases from V and 1 from J; bases not matched to a gene: 9. Per the germline V gene, CDR1 is MNHEY and CDR2 is SMNVEV (reference sequence). This chain's CDR3 is CASSQRQGFWNTEAFF. The CDR3 region has the DNA TGTGCCAGCAGTCAACGACAGGGGTTCTGGAACACTGAAGCTTTCTTT.

This clone was detected once. The chain combines TRBV19 with TRBJ2-1; 9 bases fit TRBD2. Per the germline V gene, CDR1 is LNHDA and CDR2 is SQIVND (reference sequence). V lost 4 bases, J lost 6 bases, and 4 bases stayed unmatched. CDR3 length: 14 amino acids. In DNA form, the CDR3 reads TGTGCCAGTAGTACTTTAGCGGGAGCCAATGAGCAGTTCTTC. Translated, it gives CASSTLAGANEQFF.

With regard to this clone: Other DNA sequences in the same sample also yield this CDR3. This chain joins TRBV10-3 and TRBJ2-2, with TRBD1 identical over 9 bases. Germline CDR1 reads ENHRY; CDR2 reads SYGVKD. This CDR3 spans 15 amino acids. Unmatched junction bases numbered 7, after V lost 6 bases and J lost 5 bases. The DNA for the CDR3 is TGTGCCATCAGCCCGGGACAGGGAGGGACCGGGGAGCTGTTTTTT. Encoded protein: CAISPGQGGTGELFF.

The chain joins TRBV28 to TRBJ2-7, with D perhaps matching TRBD1 (5 bases). The V gene's germline CDR1 is MDHEN and CDR2 SYDVKM. The V gene lost 4 bases and the J gene lost 1 base, with 11 bases spanning the gap. CDR3 length: 14 residues. CDR3: CASSWGTDSYEQYF. CDR3 DNA sequence: TGTGCCAGCAGTTGGGGCACAGATTCCTACGAGCAGTACTTC.

This chain connects TRBV5-6 to TRBJ1-1; D gene ambiguous. Germline loops: CDR1 SGHDT, CDR2 YYEEEE. This CDR3 has 15 amino acids. Deletions cut 0 bases from V and 1 base from J, with 10 bases between. The CDR3 loop reads CASSLVALWNTEAFF. The CDR3 DNA is TGTGCCAGCAGCTTGGTTGCACTCTGGAACACTGAAGCTTTCTTT.

The chain carries TRBV5-1 and TRBJ2-3; 8 bases line up with TRBD2. CDR1 SGHRS and CDR2 YFSETQ come from the germline V gene. CDR3 length: 16 amino acids. V lost 1 base and J lost 2; bases outside the gene matches: 6. CDR3 bases: TGCGCCAGCAGCTTGTTGGAGCGGGGGATCACAGATACGCAGTATTTT. It specifies CASSLLERGITDTQYF.

The chain carries TRBV5-6 and TRBJ2-1, with 8 bases fitting TRBD1. The junction had 6 bases not matched to a gene; V was cut back by 4 bases and J by 6 bases. Looked up from germline, CDR1 is SGHDT and CDR2 is YYEEEE. The CDR3 length is 14 residues. In DNA form, the CDR3 reads TGTGCCAGCAGCCAGGGGGCAGGGTCCAATGAGCAGTTCTTC. Translated: CASSQGAGSNEQFF.